This TCR beta chain originates from a study of T cells after yellow fever vaccination. Study observations and caveats: The study noted that FACS-sorted repertoires could contain abundant clonotypes contaminating from the bulk population.

For TCR, cDNA came from 5'RACE template switching, which added a universal primer site and UMIs. TCRdb analysed the 5' RACE reads with MiXCR anew, one entry per CDR3 protein. The profile shows 120,000 or so distinct CDR3 sequences, around 9.8% of them singletons. In its sample, this clonotype was seen many times. Antigen: not known. The germline V gene encodes CDR1 MNHNY and CDR2 SVGAGI (reference sequence). CDR3 length: 15 residues. V was trimmed by 5 bases and J by 0 bases, leaving 13 bases between them. The source of this sequence is a young man who received the YFV17D yellow fever vaccine. This sequence joins TRBV6-6 and TRBJ1-2, with D hard to call. The source material was CD8+ T cells sorted from PBMCs, sampled on the day of the yellow fever booster vaccination. CDR3: CASSDRVRTNYGYTF. CDR3 nucleotide sequence: TGTGCCAGCAGTGATAGGGTTCGGACTAACTATGGCTACACCTTC.